A single sample gave rise to the 14 T cell receptor beta chains below, sequenced in a study of read filtering for tumor transcriptome and immune sequencing. From roughly 390 ng of RNA, a library with molecular barcoded alpha/delta and beta/gamma adaptors was made. TCRdb re-called the reads through MiXCR, storing one row per CDR3 protein. The table records around 130,000 distinct CDR3 sequences, around 13% of them present only once. Sequencing input: a population of CD138-negative cells sorted from bone marrow. The receptors were sampled from a donor aged 40 or over with multiple myeloma.

This clonotype was seen many times. V gene TRBV20-1 combines with J gene TRBJ2-4, with 8 bases identical to TRBD1. The CDR3 runs to 16 residues. Germline V gives CDR1 DFQATT, CDR2 SNEGSKA (reference sequence). The ends lost 0 bases at V and 7 bases at J; junction bases unmatched: 11. The CDR3 nucleotides are TGCAGTGCTAGAGATCATGGGACAGGTTCTGGCAACATTCAGTACTTC. Its translation: CSARDHGTGSGNIQYF.

Many counts were recorded for this clonotype. CDR3 nucleotide sequence: TGTGCCAGCATCCTTTCCCAGGCGGGGAAGAACACTGAAGCTTTCTTT. Its protein product is CASILSQAGKNTEAFF. The chain couples TRBV28 to TRBJ1-1; D is undetermined. This CDR3 has 16 residues. V was cut by 7 bases and J by 1 base, with 19 bases left in between. CDR1 and CDR2 (germline): MDHEN, SYDVKM.

As to this clonotype: A much larger clone sits a single nucleotide away, making a read error possible. Given the absence of the conserved phenylalanine or tryptophan at the CDR3 end, a read error is likely. The V call is TRBV6-6, the J call TRBJ2-3; 8 bases are shared with TRBD1. Germline values: CDR1 MNHNY, CDR2 SVGAGI (reference sequence). V gave up 2 bases and J gave up 5 bases; unmatched junction bases: 0. There are 13 residues in the CDR3. This CDR3 is CASSYGTGDTQYS. CDR3 in DNA: TGTGCCAGCAGTTACGGGACAGGAGATACGCAGTATTCT.

This clonotype was seen repeatedly, ten times or more. The chain carries TRBV20-1 and TRBJ2-7; D remains ambiguous. CDR1 is DFQATT and CDR2 is SNEGSKA in the germline V gene (reference sequence). Trimming shortened V by 1 base and J by 3 bases, and 10 bases separated the two germline ends. The CDR3 covers 13 residues. The CDR3 sequence: CSARVPLIYEQYF. The CDR3 DNA reads TGCAGTGCTAGAGTCCCCCTTATCTACGAGCAGTACTTC.

This clonotype was picked up many times. This chain connects TRBV19 to TRBJ1-2; D unclear. V was trimmed by 3 bases and J by 8 bases, leaving 10 bases between them. Per the germline V gene, CDR1 is LNHDA and CDR2 is SQIVND (reference sequence). The CDR3 is 12 amino acids. The CDR3, as DNA: TGTGCCAGTAGTATGAACGGGAGAGGCTACACCTTC. This translates into CASSMNGRGYTF.

The rearrangement links TRBV28 to TRBJ2-2; D is ambiguous. V dropped 6 bases and J dropped 1 base, with 6 bases sitting between them. The CDR3 extends over 13 amino acids. From germline, CDR1 is MDHEN and CDR2 SYDVKM. CDR3 nucleotides: TGTGCCAGCAGGGGGTGGAACACCGGGGAGCTGTTTTTT. Protein product: CASRGWNTGELFF.

This clonotype was counted at least ten times. The chain has TRBV19 and TRBJ1-5; perhaps TRBD1 as D (5 bases). With 2 bases removed from V and 6 bases from J, the gap between germline ends came to 8 bases. CDR3 length: 13 residues. Per germline, CDR1 LNHDA and CDR2 SQIVND (reference sequence). The CDR3 reads CASSIQGGQPQHF. In nucleotides, the CDR3 is TGTGCCAGTAGTATACAGGGCGGTCAGCCCCAGCATTTT.

This clonotype was recorded a few times. A much larger clone lies one base from this, so it may be a read error. This chain uses TRBV28 with TRBJ1-4, with 7 bases that match TRBD1. CDR3 length: 14 amino acids. CDR1 is MDHEN, CDR2 SYDVKM, per germline. CDR3 protein: CARSSGGLNEKLFF. In nucleotides, the CDR3 is TGTGCCAGAAGTTCAGGGGGACTTAATGAAAAACTGTTTTTT.

In this sample, this clonotype turned up a few times. V and J are TRBV7-6 and TRBJ2-2, with 9 nucleotides matching TRBD1. With V trimmed by 2 bases and J by 9 bases, 16 bases remained unmatched. Germline V gives CDR1 SGHVS, CDR2 FNYEAQ. The CDR3 runs 18 residues. For the CDR3, the DNA is TGTGCCAGCAGCTTAAGGGGATCGGGACAGGGCCGAACCAGGGAGCTGTTTTTT. Amino acids: CASSLRGSGQGRTRELFF.

This clonotype appeared a few times. The J gene is TRBJ2-2, the V gene TRBV19; D remains ambiguous. The CDR3 totals 12 residues. Trimming stripped 3 bases from V and 4 bases from J, with 3 bases between. Germline-derived CDR1 and CDR2 are LNHDA and SQIVND (reference sequence). The CDR3 nucleotides read TGTGCCAGTAGTATCATCACCGGGGAGCTGTTTTTT. Amino acids: CASSIITGELFF.

This clonotype was seen many times. The chain is built from TRBV29-1 and TRBJ2-3; 9 bases agree with TRBD2. The V gene end was trimmed by 5 bases and the J gene end by 0 bases; junction bases not matched to a gene: 3. The CDR3 is 14 amino acids. CDR1 and CDR2 from the germline V gene are SQVTM and ANQGSEA. The CDR3 sequence: CSVLREGSTDTQYF. Written as DNA, the CDR3 is TGCAGCGTTTTGCGGGAGGGTAGCACAGATACGCAGTATTTT.

This clonotype was counted at least ten times. The V gene is TRBV10-2, the J gene TRBJ1-5, with a tentative D call TRBD1 (5 bases). The CDR3 sequence is 14 residues long. V gave up 2 bases and J gave up 5 bases, with 10 bases separating them. Germline V gene data show CDR1 as WSHSY and CDR2 as SAAADI. For the CDR3, the DNA is TGCGCCAGCAGTGAGGGGGGACTTGATCAGCCCCAGCATTTT. This gives the protein CASSEGGLDQPQHF.

This clonotype was recorded many times. This CDR3 is CASSLSGTYYEQYF. The CDR3 DNA reads as TGTGCCAGCAGCTTATCAGGGACATACTACGAGCAGTACTTC. This chain connects TRBV11-2 to TRBJ2-7; D may be TRBD1 (6 bases). Germline lookup yields CDR1 SGHAT and CDR2 FQNNGV. The V gene lost 2 bases and the J gene lost 3 bases, with 11 bases spanning the gap. This CDR3 region has 14 residues.

In its sample, this clonotype was seen a few times. The rearrangement joins TRBV19 to TRBJ2-2; D tentatively fits TRBD1 or TRBD2 (5 bases each). Germline V gene lookup returns CDR1 LNHDA and CDR2 SQIVND (reference sequence). The CDR3 spans 13 residues. The CDR3 region has the DNA TGTGCGGCCGGGGCTATTAACACCGGGGAGCTGTTTTTT. As protein: CAAGAINTGELFF.